A selection of T cell receptor beta chains follows, all from one sample in a study of T cell responses to AZD1222 COVID-19 vaccine. Clones were sequenced by immunoSEQ multiplex PCR, and TCRdb holds only the in-frame ones, with some missing. Counted here are around 99,000 clones, approximately 93% occurring once; the ten biggest clones make up about 9%. The specimen was peripheral blood, collected 28 days after the second AZD1222 dose. The receptors stem from an adult who received the AZD1222 COVID-19 vaccine. Each CDR3 is given with its conserved first and last residue. Fields, in order: V gene, J gene, D gene, clone size, CDR3 DNA, CDR3 protein. A D gene is named only where the DNA matches it firmly. Rows give clone size only sometimes, using once, few, many, or a class for an expanded clone.

TRBV6-1,TRBJ2-7,-,once,TGTGCCAGCAGTGAAGAGCAGGGATCTGGAGAGCAGTACTTC,CASSEEQGSGEQYF
TRBV27,TRBJ1-2,-,few,TGTGCCAGCAGTTTAGTCGGCAGGGGTCATGGCTACACCTTC,CASSLVGRGHGYTF
TRBV27,TRBJ2-1,TRBD2,-,TGTGCCAGCAGTTTGGCTAGCGGGAGTGGGTCCTACAATGAGCAGTTCTTC,CASSLASGSGSYNEQFF
TRBV30,TRBJ2-3,-,-,TGTGCCTGGCTGGAGGGACCAGATACGCAGTATTTT,CAWLEGPDTQYF
TRBV6-5,TRBJ2-7,-,-,TGTGCCAGCAGGCTGCCAGTTACAGGGATCCACGAGCAGTACTTC,CASRLPVTGIHEQYF
TRBV28,TRBJ1-5,-,-,TGTGCCAGCAGTCCCACAGGGCCCAATCAGCCCCAGCATTTT,CASSPTGPNQPQHF
TRBV4-2,TRBJ2-1,TRBD2,-,TGTGCCAGCAGCCAGGGATGGGCGACTAGCGGATCCAATGAGCAGTTCTTC,CASSQGWATSGSNEQFF
TRBV28,TRBJ1-1,TRBD1,-,TGTGCCAGCACCACATCCAGGGGGCTCGGCACTGAAGCTTTCTTT,CASTTSRGLGTEAFF
TRBV19,TRBJ1-5,-,-,TGTGCCAGTCAGGGTTTTAGCAATCAGCCCCAGCATTTT,CASQGFSNQPQHF
TRBV7-2,TRBJ2-1,TRBD2,once,TGTGCCAGCAGCTTAGGGCTAGCGGGAGACCACAATGAGCAGTTCTTC,CASSLGLAGDHNEQFF
TRBV2,TRBJ1-1,TRBD1,-,TGTGCCAGCAGTCCCGACAGGGCCCCTGAAGCTTTCTTT,CASSPDRAPEAFF
TRBV5-1,TRBJ1-3,-,-,TGCGCCAGCAGCTTGGGGCTCCGGGGGGTCTCTGGAAACACCATATATTTT,CASSLGLRGVSGNTIYF
TRBV27,TRBJ2-1,TRBD2,once,TGTGCCAGCAGTCTGACTAGCGGGAGGCTGGATCGGTTCTTC,CASSLTSGRLDRFF
TRBV30,TRBJ2-3,TRBD2,once,TGTGCCTGGAGTAGGGAACTAGCGGGAGGGCCGGTTACGCAGTATTTT,CAWSRELAGGPVTQYF
TRBV5-1,TRBJ1-1,-,-,TGCGCCAGCAGCTTGGGGCGGGGACCGCCTGAAGCTTTCTTT,CASSLGRGPPEAFF
TRBV28,TRBJ1-4,TRBD1,-,TGTGCCAGCAGTCCCCCGGGACAGGGGGCAAGGGAAAAACTGTTTTTT,CASSPPGQGAREKLFF
TRBV11-2,TRBJ2-1,-,-,TGTGCCAGCAGCTTAGGTGGTAGGGTAGGAAGCTCCTACAATGAGCAGTTCTTC,CASSLGGRVGSSYNEQFF
TRBV5-1,TRBJ2-1,-,-,TGCGCCAGCAGCTTGGGGGGGAGCTCCTACAATGAGCAGTTCTTC,CASSLGGSSYNEQFF
TRBV6-2/TRBV6-3,TRBJ1-4,-,-,TGTGCCAGCAGTTCCCCTTGGGCGGAAAAACTGTTTTTT,CASSSPWAEKLFF
TRBV15,TRBJ1-5,-,once,TGTGCCACCAGCAGAGATAAGGGATTCGGTCAGCCCCAGCATTTT,CATSRDKGFGQPQHF
TRBV28,TRBJ2-7,-,-,TGTGCCAGCAGTTTAGGCAGGCTCCACGAGCAGTACTTC,CASSLGRLHEQYF
TRBV14,TRBJ2-1,-,-,TGTGCCAGCAGCCAAGTCCGACTAGAGCAGTTCTTC,CASSQVRLEQFF
TRBV9,TRBJ1-6,-,-,TGTGCCAGCAGCGTTGGACTTTATAATTCACCCCTCCACTTT,CASSVGLYNSPLHF
TRBV15,TRBJ1-5,-,-,TGTGCCACCAGCAGAGACTTAGATCAGCCCCAGCATTTT,CATSRDLDQPQHF
TRBV19,TRBJ1-1,-,-,TGTGCCAGTAGTCGACAGTCGAACACTGAAGCTTTCTTT,CASSRQSNTEAFF
TRBV13,TRBJ2-2,-,-,TGTGCCAGCAGCTTAGCACGGAACACCGGGGAGCTGTTTTTT,CASSLARNTGELFF
TRBV27,TRBJ1-3,-,-,TGTGCCAGCAGTCAAGTCTCTGGAAACACCATATATTTT,CASSQVSGNTIYF
TRBV5-5,TRBJ2-1,TRBD2,-,TGTGCCAGCAGCCTAGCGGGAGCGGAGTACAATGAGCAGTTCTTC,CASSLAGAEYNEQFF
TRBV7-8,TRBJ1-5,-,-,TGTGCCAGCAGCTTGCGTCAGCCGAATCGCAATCAGCCCCAGCATTTT,CASSLRQPNRNQPQHF
TRBV10-2,TRBJ1-3,-,-,TGCGCCAGCAGTGAGGGACCTGGAAACACCATATATTTT,CASSEGPGNTIYF
TRBV11-3,TRBJ2-5,-,-,TGTGCCAGCAGCTTACTCGCCGGGGGGACCCAGTACTTC,CASSLLAGGTQYF
TRBV9,TRBJ2-7,TRBD1,few,TGTGCCAGCAGCGTAGGGGGACAGGGAACCGAGCAGTACTTC,CASSVGGQGTEQYF
TRBV27,TRBJ2-3,-,-,TGTGCCAGCAGTCAAGGGGGGACTGGCACAGATACGCAGTATTTT,CASSQGGTGTDTQYF
TRBV7-9,TRBJ2-1,TRBD2,-,TGTGCCAGCAGCTTACTACGGGAGGGTAGCGATGAGCAGTTCTTC,CASSLLREGSDEQFF
TRBV27,TRBJ1-1,TRBD1,-,TGTGCCAGCAGTTCAAACAGGGGGCGAGCTTTCTTT,CASSSNRGRAFF
TRBV27,TRBJ2-7,-,once,TGTGCCAGCAGTTTACAGGGACCATCCCCCTACGAGCAGTACTTC,CASSLQGPSPYEQYF
TRBV7-2,TRBJ1-2,-,-,TGTGCCAGCAGCCAGGACAGTGCTAACTATGGCTACACCTTC,CASSQDSANYGYTF
TRBV21-1,TRBJ2-5,-,-,TGTGCCAGCAGCAAAGCGCGTGGGGCGTGGACGGGAGCTTTTCCCCAGTACTTC,CASSKARGAWTGAFPQYF
TRBV6-5,TRBJ2-1,-,-,TGTGCCAGCAGAGGGACGGCACAAGTATACAATGAGCAGTTCTTC,CASRGTAQVYNEQFF
TRBV23-1,TRBJ2-1,TRBD2,-,TGCGCCAGCAGTCAAGAGGCGGGACAGAGAACTAGCGGGAGCGAGCAGTTCTTC,CASSQEAGQRTSGSEQFF
TRBV5-4,TRBJ2-3,TRBD2,-,TGTGCCAGCACCCGTAGCGGGAGATTTGCAGATACGCAGTATTTT,CASTRSGRFADTQYF
TRBV11-2,TRBJ2-7,-,-,TGTGCCAGCAGCTTAGATTCTCAGGGACGCTACGAGCAGTACTTC,CASSLDSQGRYEQYF
TRBV24-1,TRBJ1-3,TRBD1,-,TGTGCCACCAGTGACGACAGGGGAGCCGGAAACACCATATATTTT,CATSDDRGAGNTIYF
TRBV19,TRBJ1-1,TRBD1,-,TGTGCCAGTAGGGGGGACAGGAATCCTGAAGCTTTCTTT,CASRGDRNPEAFF
TRBV6-2/TRBV6-3,TRBJ1-5,-,-,TGTGCCAGCAGCATGGGGACACCCGCCCAGCATTTT,CASSMGTPAQHF
TRBV7-9,TRBJ1-1,-,-,TGTGCCAGCAGATCAGGGGTGGGGGTAAGAACTGAAGCTTTCTTT,CASRSGVGVRTEAFF
TRBV15,TRBJ1-6,-,-,TGTGCCACCAGCAGTGCGGCACAGAGAGTGAGCTCCTATAATTCACCCCTCCACTTT,CATSSAAQRVSSYNSPLHF
TRBV10-3,TRBJ1-1,-,-,TGTGCCATCAGGGGAGCGCTCGGGATGAACACTGAAGCTTTCTTT,CAIRGALGMNTEAFF
TRBV5-6,TRBJ2-5,TRBD2,-,TGTGCCAGCAGCTTGCTTAGTAGCGGGAGGGCGTCAGAGACCCAGTACTTC,CASSLLSSGRASETQYF
TRBV28,TRBJ2-3,TRBD2,-,TGTGCCAGCAGCCTAGCGGGCCCGGGGGCAGATACGCAGTATTTT,CASSLAGPGADTQYF
TRBV24-1,TRBJ1-5,-,once,TGTGCCACCAGTGATAGTACAGGGAGGGACAATCAGCCCCAGCATTTT,CATSDSTGRDNQPQHF
TRBV2,TRBJ1-5,-,-,TGTGCCAGCAGTGACAGCCTCAATCAGCCCCAGCATTTT,CASSDSLNQPQHF
TRBV29-1,TRBJ2-5,TRBD1,-,TGCAGCGTTGTGGGCAGGGGGGAGACCCAGTACTTC,CSVVGRGETQYF